Listed below are T cell receptor beta chains from one sample, sequenced in a study of graft-versus-host responses after intestinal transplantation. This table comes from immunoSEQ multiplex PCR, and its TCRdb copy is limited to in-frame clones, with some not included. Of some 120,000 clones in the sample, more than 80% were seen once. Their target antigens are unknown. Specimen: unstimulated CD4+ T cells sorted from spleen or lymph node cells, collected before intestinal transplant. The receptors derive from a human donor who received an intestinal transplant. CDR3s include the opening cysteine and the closing phenylalanine or tryptophan. Fields, in order: clone size, V gene, J gene, D gene, CDR3 protein, CDR3 DNA. D genes are given only for firm matches. Size values are once, few and many counts, or a class for expanded clones, and some rows have none.

clone size: NA
V gene: TRBV10-3
J gene: TRBJ2-7
D gene: NA
CDR3 protein: CAIGERDEQYF
CDR3 DNA: TGTGCCATCGGGGAGAGGGACGAGCAGTACTTC

clone size: NA
V gene: TRBV7-9
J gene: TRBJ2-5
D gene: NA
CDR3 protein: CASSLQTPEGETQYF
CDR3 DNA: TGTGCCAGCAGCCTGCAGACCCCGGAGGGGGAGACCCAGTACTTC

clone size: NA
V gene: TRBV6-5
J gene: TRBJ2-7
D gene: NA
CDR3 protein: CASSGGGRREQYF
CDR3 DNA: TGTGCCAGCAGTGGGGGCGGACGTCGCGAGCAGTACTTC

clone size: once
V gene: TRBV18
J gene: TRBJ2-3
D gene: NA
CDR3 protein: CASSPPAGIYTQYF
CDR3 DNA: TGTGCCAGCTCACCACCGGCAGGGATTTATACGCAGTATTTT

clone size: NA
V gene: TRBV11-2
J gene: TRBJ1-4
D gene: NA
CDR3 protein: CASGRTCVKFF
CDR3 DNA: TGTGCCAGCGGCCGGACTTGCGTAAAGTTTTTT

clone size: NA
V gene: TRBV6-1
J gene: TRBJ2-7
D gene: NA
CDR3 protein: CASWVGSEQYF
CDR3 DNA: TGTGCCAGCTGGGTTGGGAGCGAGCAGTACTTC

clone size: NA
V gene: TRBV5-4
J gene: TRBJ1-2
D gene: NA
CDR3 protein: CASSSRVNYGYTF
CDR3 DNA: TGTGCCAGCAGCTCCAGGGTAAACTATGGCTACACCTTC

clone size: once
V gene: TRBV5-5
J gene: TRBJ1-4
D gene: TRBD1
CDR3 protein: CASSSGQPNEKLFF
CDR3 DNA: TGTGCCAGCAGCTCGGGACAGCCGAATGAAAAACTGTTTTTT

clone size: NA
V gene: TRBV5-4
J gene: TRBJ1-1
D gene: NA
CDR3 protein: CASSLHSTRNTEAFF
CDR3 DNA: TGTGCCAGCAGCTTACATTCGACTAGGAACACTGAAGCTTTCTTT

clone size: NA
V gene: TRBV6-1
J gene: TRBJ1-1
D gene: NA
CDR3 protein: CASSEIGRVNTEAFF
CDR3 DNA: TGTGCCAGCAGCGAAATAGGGAGGGTGAACACTGAAGCTTTCTTT

clone size: NA
V gene: TRBV6-5
J gene: TRBJ1-6
D gene: NA
CDR3 protein: CASSYSPPRALHF
CDR3 DNA: TGTGCCAGCAGTTACTCCCCCCCGAGGGCCCTCCACTTT

clone size: few
V gene: TRBV25-1
J gene: TRBJ2-7
D gene: NA
CDR3 protein: CASRVPSYEQYF
CDR3 DNA: TGTGCCAGCAGGGTCCCCTCCTACGAGCAGTACTTC

clone size: NA
V gene: TRBV1
J gene: TRBJ1-3
D gene: NA
CDR3 protein: CTSLGGGRSSGNTIYF
CDR3 DNA: TGCACCAGCCTCGGGGGGGGCAGATCCTCTGGAAACACCATATATTTT

clone size: once
V gene: TRBV9
J gene: TRBJ2-3
D gene: TRBD2
CDR3 protein: CASSVELAGAHTTDTQYF
CDR3 DNA: TGTGCCAGCAGCGTAGAACTAGCGGGGGCACATACCACAGATACGCAGTATTTT

clone size: NA
V gene: TRBV6-5
J gene: TRBJ2-3
D gene: TRBD2
CDR3 protein: CASSTGTSGGGTQYF
CDR3 DNA: TGTGCCAGCAGTACGGGGACTAGCGGGGGCGGTACGCAGTATTTT

clone size: NA
V gene: TRBV5-1
J gene: TRBJ2-3
D gene: TRBD1
CDR3 protein: CASSIRQGVVDTQYF
CDR3 DNA: TGCGCCAGCAGCATAAGACAGGGTGTAGTAGATACGCAGTATTTT

clone size: NA
V gene: TRBV5-1
J gene: TRBJ2-7
D gene: NA
CDR3 protein: CASSLVGGSGEQYF
CDR3 DNA: TGCGCCAGCAGCTTGGTCGGAGGGAGTGGCGAGCAGTACTTC

clone size: few
V gene: TRBV2
J gene: TRBJ1-5
D gene: NA
CDR3 protein: CASSRTSEPQHF
CDR3 DNA: TGTGCCAGCAGTCGAACTTCTGAGCCCCAGCATTTT

clone size: NA
V gene: TRBV12-5
J gene: TRBJ2-7
D gene: TRBD2
CDR3 protein: CASGDPGLAELSSYEQYF
CDR3 DNA: TGTGCTAGTGGCGATCCGGGACTAGCGGAATTAAGCTCCTACGAGCAGTACTTC

clone size: NA
V gene: TRBV18
J gene: TRBJ2-6
D gene: NA
CDR3 protein: CASSPPGSSGANVLTF
CDR3 DNA: TGTGCCAGCTCACCACCAGGATCTAGTGGGGCCAACGTCCTGACTTTC

clone size: NA
V gene: TRBV9
J gene: TRBJ2-7
D gene: NA
CDR3 protein: CASSVDAGAVYEQYF
CDR3 DNA: TGTGCCAGCAGCGTAGATGCGGGGGCCGTCTACGAGCAGTACTTC

clone size: NA
V gene: TRBV6-5
J gene: TRBJ1-5
D gene: NA
CDR3 protein: CASSYQPQHF
CDR3 DNA: TGTGCCAGCAGTTATCAGCCCCAGCATTTT

clone size: NA
V gene: TRBV30
J gene: TRBJ2-2
D gene: TRBD1
CDR3 protein: CAFYRGTGELFF
CDR3 DNA: TGTGCCTTCTACAGGGGAACCGGGGAGCTGTTTTTT

clone size: NA
V gene: TRBV19
J gene: TRBJ1-2
D gene: NA
CDR3 protein: CASSRPGYHYGYTF
CDR3 DNA: TGTGCCAGTTCACGCCCGGGGTATCACTATGGCTACACCTTC

clone size: NA
V gene: TRBV5-1
J gene: TRBJ2-7
D gene: NA
CDR3 protein: CASSRDGPYEQYF
CDR3 DNA: TGCGCCAGCAGCCGGGACGGTCCCTACGAGCAGTACTTC